A selection of T cell receptor beta chains follows, all from one sample in a study of response to subunit inactivated influenza vaccine. TCRdb reprocessed the RT-PCR reads via MiXCR and lists one record per CDR3 protein. The sample consists of about 540,000 distinct CDR3 sequences, less than 25% of them appearing once. These data also featured in a second study, about T cells expressing NK-cell markers.

The source was CD4+ T cells sorted from PBMCs, collected less than 13 days after vaccination. These receptors all stem from a man aged 50 or older who received an inactivated influenza vaccine. CDR3s include the opening cysteine and the closing phenylalanine or tryptophan. D genes are given only for firm matches. Some rows mark clone size as missing; the rest say once, few, many or name a class of expanded clone.

j_gene: TRBJ2-7; v_gene: TRBV9; d_gene: NA; abundance: NA; len: 16; CDR3aa: CASSVVGTSRFYEQYF; CDR3nt: TGTGCCAGCAGCGTAGTAGGAACTAGCAGGTTCTACGAGCAGTACTTC
j_gene: TRBJ2-2; v_gene: TRBV11-1; d_gene: NA; abundance: NA; len: 16; CDR3aa: CASSSSGGSNTGELFF; CDR3nt: TGTGCCAGCAGCTCCTCAGGGGGGTCGAACACCGGGGAGCTGTTTTTT
j_gene: TRBJ2-7; v_gene: TRBV12-3/TRBV12-4; d_gene: NA; abundance: few; len: 14; CDR3aa: CASGIGTASYEQYF; CDR3nt: TGTGCCAGCGGAATAGGGACGGCTTCCTACGAGCAGTACTTC
j_gene: TRBJ2-5; v_gene: TRBV5-1; d_gene: NA; abundance: many; len: 14; CDR3aa: CASSLQGRQETQYF; CDR3nt: TGCGCCAGCAGCTTACAAGGGAGGCAAGAGACCCAGTACTTC
j_gene: TRBJ2-2; v_gene: TRBV12-3/TRBV12-4; d_gene: TRBD1; abundance: few; len: 16; CDR3aa: CASSLSGTGGTGELFF; CDR3nt: TGTGCCAGCAGTTTATCTGGGACAGGGGGTACCGGGGAGCTGTTTTTT
j_gene: TRBJ2-6; v_gene: TRBV10-3; d_gene: NA; abundance: few; len: 15; CDR3aa: CAIGRTDSGANVLTF; CDR3nt: TGTGCCATCGGCAGGACCGACTCTGGGGCCAACGTCCTGACTTTC
j_gene: TRBJ2-1; v_gene: TRBV2; d_gene: NA; abundance: NA; len: 15; CDR3aa: CASRAETGFNAKQFF; CDR3nt: TGTGCCAGCAGGGCGGAGACGGGATTCAATGCTAAGCAGTTCTTC
j_gene: TRBJ2-2; v_gene: TRBV12-3/TRBV12-4; d_gene: NA; abundance: few; len: 16; CDR3aa: CASSSYGSTNTGELFF; CDR3nt: TGTGCCAGCAGTTCTTACGGGTCCACGAACACCGGGGAGCTGTTTTTT
j_gene: TRBJ1-4; v_gene: TRBV27; d_gene: NA; abundance: few; len: 15; CDR3aa: CASNPVGATNEKLFF; CDR3nt: TGTGCCAGCAACCCGGTCGGTGCAACTAATGAAAAACTGTTTTTT
j_gene: TRBJ2-7; v_gene: TRBV28; d_gene: TRBD1; abundance: few; len: 15; CDR3aa: CASNTPGQGSYEQYF; CDR3nt: TGTGCCAGCAATACCCCGGGACAGGGGTCGTACGAGCAGTACTTC
j_gene: TRBJ2-4; v_gene: TRBV28; d_gene: NA; abundance: NA; len: 17; CDR3aa: CASSLFSPRLAKNIQYF; CDR3nt: TGTGCCAGCAGTTTATTTTCCCCAAGACTAGCCAAAAACATTCAGTACTTC
j_gene: TRBJ2-3; v_gene: TRBV20-1; d_gene: TRBD1; abundance: NA; len: 15; CDR3aa: CSARGTGGSTDTQYF; CDR3nt: TGCAGTGCTAGGGGGACAGGGGGTAGCACAGATACGCAGTATTTT
j_gene: TRBJ2-1; v_gene: TRBV12-3/TRBV12-4; d_gene: TRBD2; abundance: few; len: 14; CDR3aa: CASSFAGGIGEQFF; CDR3nt: TGTGCCAGCAGTTTTGCGGGGGGAATCGGTGAGCAGTTCTTC
j_gene: TRBJ2-2; v_gene: TRBV24-1; d_gene: TRBD1; abundance: many; len: 15; CDR3aa: CATSETDRGGGELFF; CDR3nt: TGTGCCACCAGTGAGACAGACAGGGGTGGCGGGGAGCTGTTTTTT
j_gene: TRBJ2-1; v_gene: TRBV24-1; d_gene: TRBD2; abundance: NA; len: 18; CDR3aa: CATSDYWSGGTSYNEQFF; CDR3nt: TGTGCCACCAGTGATTATTGGAGCGGGGGGACCTCCTACAATGAGCAGTTCTTC
j_gene: TRBJ1-4; v_gene: TRBV4-3; d_gene: NA; abundance: few; len: 16; CDR3aa: CASSQDGNPQGEKLFF; CDR3nt: TGCGCCAGCAGCCAAGACGGAAACCCCCAGGGTGAAAAACTGTTTTTT
j_gene: TRBJ2-3; v_gene: TRBV20-1; d_gene: NA; abundance: few; len: 14; CDR3aa: CSARDWARTDTQYF; CDR3nt: TGCAGTGCTAGAGATTGGGCAAGGACAGATACGCAGTATTTT
j_gene: TRBJ2-7; v_gene: TRBV29-1; d_gene: TRBD1; abundance: many; len: 14; CDR3aa: CSVAGGLSSYEQYF; CDR3nt: TGCAGCGTTGCAGGGGGCTTAAGCTCCTACGAGCAGTACTTC
j_gene: TRBJ2-7; v_gene: TRBV4-1; d_gene: NA; abundance: NA; len: 14; CDR3aa: CASSLERGTYEQYF; CDR3nt: TGCGCCAGCAGCCTCGAAAGGGGAACCTACGAGCAGTACTTC
j_gene: TRBJ1-3; v_gene: TRBV15; d_gene: NA; abundance: few; len: 15; CDR3aa: CATSRLGRPGNTIYF; CDR3nt: TGTGCCACCAGCAGACTGGGCAGGCCTGGAAACACCATATATTTT
j_gene: TRBJ2-3; v_gene: TRBV5-1; d_gene: TRBD1; abundance: many; len: 13; CDR3aa: CASSPDRADTQYF; CDR3nt: TGTGCCAGCAGTCCCGACAGGGCTGATACGCAGTATTTT
j_gene: TRBJ1-1; v_gene: TRBV29-1; d_gene: NA; abundance: many; len: 11; CDR3aa: CSVAGDYLAFF; CDR3nt: TGCAGCGTTGCGGGTGACTACTTAGCTTTCTTT
j_gene: TRBJ2-3; v_gene: TRBV12-3/TRBV12-4; d_gene: NA; abundance: few; len: 14; CDR3aa: CASRAIQGRDTQYF; CDR3nt: TGTGCCAGCAGGGCGATACAGGGAAGGGATACGCAGTATTTT
j_gene: TRBJ1-2; v_gene: TRBV6-5; d_gene: NA; abundance: few; len: 14; CDR3aa: CASSYVEGGDGYTF; CDR3nt: TGTGCCAGCAGTTACGTGGAAGGGGGGGATGGCTACACCTTC
j_gene: TRBJ1-5; v_gene: TRBV10-2; d_gene: TRBD1; abundance: many; len: 13; CDR3aa: CASSGQGGQPQHF; CDR3nt: TGCGCCAGCAGTGGACAGGGTGGCCAGCCCCAGCATTTT
j_gene: TRBJ1-2; v_gene: TRBV12-3/TRBV12-4; d_gene: NA; abundance: few; len: 13; CDR3aa: CASTYENYYGYTF; CDR3nt: TGTGCCAGCACCTACGAAAACTACTATGGCTACACCTTC
j_gene: TRBJ2-7; v_gene: TRBV7-2; d_gene: NA; abundance: NA; len: 13; CDR3aa: CATGTAVSYEQYF; CDR3nt: TGTGCCACCGGGACCGCCGTCTCCTACGAGCAGTACTTC
j_gene: TRBJ2-2; v_gene: TRBV7-8; d_gene: TRBD1; abundance: NA; len: 15; CDR3aa: CASSPDRAATGELFF; CDR3nt: TGTGCCAGCAGCCCCGACAGGGCTGCCACCGGGGAGCTGTTTTTT
j_gene: TRBJ2-5; v_gene: TRBV28; d_gene: TRBD2; abundance: NA; len: 15; CDR3aa: CASSTGGLAGETQYF; CDR3nt: TGTGCCAGCAGTACCGGGGGACTAGCGGGAGAGACCCAGTACTTC
j_gene: TRBJ2-1; v_gene: TRBV29-1; d_gene: NA; abundance: NA; len: 14; CDR3aa: CSVRFSGVYNEQFF; CDR3nt: TGCAGCGTTAGGTTTTCCGGGGTTTACAATGAGCAGTTCTTC
j_gene: TRBJ1-4; v_gene: TRBV5-1; d_gene: NA; abundance: NA; len: 17; CDR3aa: CASSPGTDFTTNEKLFF; CDR3nt: TGCGCCAGCAGCCCCGGGACGGACTTTACAACTAATGAAAAACTGTTTTTT
j_gene: TRBJ2-7; v_gene: TRBV4-1; d_gene: NA; abundance: many; len: 15; CDR3aa: CASSQDRYTGYEQYF; CDR3nt: TGCGCCAGCAGCCAAGACCGGTATACTGGCTACGAGCAGTACTTC